One sample yielded the 24 T cell receptor beta chains listed below, sequenced in a study of regulatory T cells in long-lasting Graves disease. Time point: newly diagnosed GD, antithyroid drugs for less than 3 months. Extracted PBMC RNA gave rise to the TCR library. Sequencing libraries for TCR beta were prepared with iRepertoire HTBI primers and Arm-PCR of CDR3 regions. TCRdb re-derived calls from the multiplex PCR reads in MiXCR, one entry per CDR3 protein. The sample has roughly 610,000 distinct CDR3 sequences, roughly 15% seen once. The same data also contributed to another study, on T cells in Graves' hyperthyroidism and ophthalmopathy.

Specimen: peripheral blood mononuclear cells (PBMCs), collected at new diagnosis, from a patient treated with antithyroid drugs. Receptors originate from a woman aged 30 to 39 with Graves disease.

This clonotype was observed at least ten times. The rearrangement uses TRBV12-3 or TRBV12-4 and TRBJ2-7; 10 bases match TRBD1. The CDR3 totals 16 residues. After removal of 3 bases from V and 5 bases from J, the junction contained 10 bases not matched to a gene. This CDR3 reads CASSFAGSTGGNEQYF. CDR3 nucleotide sequence: TGTGCCAGCAGTTTTGCGGGCTCGACAGGGGGCAACGAGCAGTACTTC.

There are a few counts of this clonotype. V usage is TRBV20-1 and J usage is TRBJ2-7; possibly TRBD2 for D (7 bases). Between the trimmed V and J ends, which lost 4 bases and 1 base, there was a span of 17 bases. Looked up from germline, CDR1 is DFQATT and CDR2 is SNEGSKA (reference sequence). The CDR3 covers 15 residues. The CDR3 bases are TGCAGTGCTATAAGGGGGGGCCTCACATCCTACGAGCAGTACTTC. Its translation: CSAIRGGLTSYEQYF.

This clonotype was observed at least ten times. The chain recombines TRBV25-1 with TRBJ1-5, with 9 nucleotides matching TRBD1. CDR1 and CDR2 (germline): MGHDK, SYGVNS. V gave up 4 bases and J gave up 4 bases; unmatched junction bases: 5. CDR3 size: 15 residues. Here the CDR3 DNA reads TGTGCCAGCAGTGGGGGGACAGGGAATAATCAGCCCCAGCATTTT. Protein product: CASSGGTGNNQPQHF.

There are many counts of this clonotype. This chain links TRBV28 with TRBJ2-1; 9 positions match TRBD2. The CDR3 covers 20 residues. Germline CDR1 MDHEN, CDR2 SYDVKM. J was trimmed by 0 bases and V by 3 bases; bases with no gene match: 15. The CDR3 DNA sequence: TGTGCCAGCAGTTTCAGTTGGCGGGAGGGTGCGATTAGCTCCTACAATGAGCAGTTCTTC. This translates into CASSFSWREGAISSYNEQFF.

This clonotype was counted between two and nine times. This chain links TRBV20-1 with TRBJ2-2; D might be TRBD2 (5 bases). Germline CDR1 is DFQATT and CDR2 is SNEGSKA (reference sequence). This CDR3 is built from 13 residues. V shed 5 bases and J shed 7 bases, with 14 bases lying between them. Here the CDR3 DNA reads TGCAGTGCTGGGATATTCGGGGACGGGGAGCTGTTTTTT. Protein product: CSAGIFGDGELFF.

About this clonotype: A much larger clonotype is one base distant, so this may be a read error. V gene TRBV7-9 combines with J gene TRBJ2-6; D gene uncertain. Germline V lookup: CDR1 SEHNR, CDR2 FQNEAQ (reference sequence). This CDR3 region has 15 residues. Trimming left V 5 bases short and J 0 bases short, with 8 bases between. The DNA for the CDR3 is TGTGCCAGCAGCCCACAAAACTCTGGGGCCAACGTCCTGACTTTC. It is translated as CASSPQNSGANVLTF. The whole variable domain, remainder taken from reference TRBV7-9 and TRBJ2-6, is DTGVSQNPRHKITKRGQNVTFRCDPISEHNRLYWYRQTLGQGPEFLTYFQNEAQLEKSRLLSDRFSAERPKGSFSTLEIQRTEQGDSAMYLCASSPQNSGANVLTFGAGSRLTVL.

This clonotype turned up a few times. The chain combines TRBV20-1 with TRBJ1-1; D may be TRBD1 (5 bases). Germline V gene data show CDR1 as DFQATT and CDR2 as SNEGSKA (reference sequence). V dropped 4 bases and J dropped 7 bases, with 13 bases sitting between them. CDR3 length: 12 residues. This chain's CDR3 is CSAISGPSEAFF. CDR3 in DNA: TGCAGTGCTATTTCAGGGCCTAGTGAAGCTTTCTTT.

In this sample, this clonotype turned up many times. V usage is TRBV7-3 and J usage is TRBJ2-1; D possibly uses TRBD1 or TRBD2 (5 bases each). The CDR3 is 16 residues long. The V end lost 5 bases, the J end lost 3 bases, and 17 bases lay between the germline ends. The germline gives CDR1 SGHTA, CDR2 FQGTGA. CDR3 sequence: CASSKSVGDLYNEQFF. The DNA for the CDR3 is TGTGCCAGCAGCAAAAGTGTGGGGGATCTCTACAATGAGCAGTTCTTC.

The chain recombines TRBV19 with TRBJ2-1; 13 positions agree with TRBD2. Germline V lookup: CDR1 LNHDA, CDR2 SQIVND (reference sequence). The V segment lost 3 bases and the J segment 5 bases; nucleotides outside the gene matches: 4. This CDR3 is 16 amino acids long. The CDR3 DNA sequence: TGTGCCAGTAGTATCCGGGGGACTAGCGGGAACAATGAGCAGTTCTTC. Encoded protein: CASSIRGTSGNNEQFF.

The J gene is TRBJ2-5, the V gene TRBV11-2; 9 nucleotides match TRBD1. V trimming: 5 bases; J trimming: 4 bases; junction bases outside the gene matches: 8. Looked up from germline, CDR1 is SGHAT and CDR2 is FQNNGV. This CDR3 spans 15 amino acids. CDR3 sequence reads: CASSHEGTGRETQYF. The CDR3 nucleotides read TGTGCCAGCAGCCATGAGGGGACAGGGAGAGAGACCCAGTACTTC. Complete variable domain (other parts from reference TRBV11-2 and TRBJ2-5): EAGVAQSPRYKIIEKRQSVAFWCNPISGHATLYWYQQILGQGPKLLIQFQNNGVVDDSQLPKDRFSAERLKGVDSTLKIQPAKLEDSAVYLCASSHEGTGRETQYFGPGTRLLVL.

This clonotype was detected a few times. The genes are TRBV11-2 and TRBJ1-4, with D tentatively TRBD1 (5 bases). Germline V CDR1 and CDR2: SGHAT, FQNNGV. CDR3 length: 14 amino acids. Trimming left V 5 bases short and J 8 bases short, with 15 bases between. This CDR3 reads CASSPGGWGEKLFF. Written as DNA, the CDR3 is TGTGCCAGCAGCCCGGGGGGGTGGGGGGAAAAACTGTTTTTT.

This clonotype was observed many times. The chain joins TRBV7-2 to TRBJ2-3; tentative D call: TRBD2 (6 bases). CDR1 and CDR2 (germline): SGHTA, FQGNSA. Trimming stripped 2 bases from V and 0 bases from J, with 9 bases between. The CDR3 has 15 amino acids. CDR3 protein: CASSLLAKSTDTQYF. The CDR3 DNA reads TGTGCCAGCAGCTTACTAGCGAAGAGCACAGATACGCAGTATTTT.

This clonotype appeared many times. The chain carries TRBV7-9 and TRBJ2-5; D not certain. The germline V gene encodes CDR1 SEHNR and CDR2 FQNEAQ (reference sequence). The CDR3 totals 12 residues. V lost 3 bases, J lost 5 bases, and 7 bases lay in between. CDR3 coding DNA: TGTGCCAGCAGCTTCAGCGCGGAGACCCAGTACTTC. Protein: CASSFSAETQYF.

The V gene is TRBV28, the J gene TRBJ2-3; D is unclear. CDR3 length: 11 residues. Looked up from germline, CDR1 is MDHEN and CDR2 is SYDVKM. The V end was cut by 3 bases, the J end by 6 bases, with 4 bases between. CDR3 protein: CASSFFDTQYF. In nucleotides, the CDR3 is TGTGCCAGCAGTTTTTTTGATACGCAGTATTTT.

Many counts were recorded for this clonotype. The chain is built from TRBV15 and TRBJ2-4, with a tentative D call TRBD1 (5 bases). Germline V lookup: CDR1 LNHNV, CDR2 YYDKDF (reference sequence). V gave up 0 bases and J gave up 1 base, with 10 bases separating them. The CDR3 spans 16 residues. CDR3: CATSRDRDIAKNIQYF. CDR3 sequence (DNA): TGTGCCACCAGCAGAGACAGGGATATTGCCAAAAACATTCAGTACTTC.

The CDR3 region is CASQKRGTYEQYF. The CDR3, as DNA: TGTGCCAGCCAGAAGCGGGGAACCTACGAGCAGTACTTC. The genes are TRBV12-3 or TRBV12-4 and TRBJ2-7, with 7 bases identical to TRBD2. Trimming cost V 8 bases and J 2 bases; bases outside gene matches: 6. CDR3 length equals 13 residues.

This clonotype was counted at least ten times. The CDR3 is CASSLEFAGGLETQYF. In DNA, the CDR3 is TGTGCCAGCAGCTTAGAGTTCGCGGGAGGGCTTGAGACCCAGTACTTC. The chain uses TRBV7-2 and TRBJ2-5, with 9 nucleotides matching TRBD2. The CDR3 has 16 residues. With V trimmed by 1 base and J by 5 bases, 8 bases remained unmatched. Germline-derived CDR1 and CDR2 are SGHTA and FQGNSA.

This clonotype was recorded at least ten times. This chain links TRBV12-3 or TRBV12-4 with TRBJ1-5; weak D call: TRBD1 (5 bases). The CDR3 has 15 amino acids. The germline V and J ends were trimmed by 3 bases and 2 bases, with 11 bases remaining between them. CDR3 sequence: CASSFEQGGNQPQHF. The CDR3 region has the DNA TGTGCCAGCAGTTTTGAGCAGGGCGGCAATCAGCCCCAGCATTTT.

The rearrangement links TRBV9 to TRBJ2-6, with D possibly matching TRBD1 (6 bases). CDR1 and CDR2 from the germline V gene are SGDLS and YYNGEE. The CDR3 has 15 residues. V lost 4 bases, J lost 0 bases, and 8 bases lay in between. The DNA for the CDR3 is TGTGCCAGCAGCCAGGGGAACTCTGGGGCCAACGTCCTGACTTTC. This gives the protein CASSQGNSGANVLTF.

This clonotype was picked up many times. The chain couples TRBV9 to TRBJ1-4; D is perhaps TRBD1 (6 bases). This CDR3 is built from 15 residues. The germline V gene has CDR1 SGDLS and CDR2 YYNGEE. Trimming left V 2 bases short and J 5 bases short, with 13 bases between. CDR3 in DNA: TGTGCCAGCAGCGTGGGGGCGGGAATGAATGAAAAACTGTTTTTT. This gives the protein CASSVGAGMNEKLFF.

This chain links TRBV4-2 with TRBJ2-1, with a weak D call TRBD2 (6 bases). Germline CDR1 LGHNA, CDR2 YNFKEQ. Trimming took off 0 bases at V and 4 bases at J, with 16 bases between the two ends. The CDR3 sequence is 17 residues long. CDR3 region: CASSQELWGLPYNEQFF. In DNA, the CDR3 is TGTGCCAGCAGCCAAGAGCTTTGGGGACTTCCGTACAATGAGCAGTTCTTC.

This clonotype has just a few counts. The CDR3 reads CASSLVSNEQFF. CDR3 in DNA: TGTGCCAGCAGCTTAGTCAGCAATGAGCAGTTCTTC. This sequence joins TRBV7-9 and TRBJ2-1; D not resolved. The V gene lost 1 base and the J gene lost 6 bases, with 4 bases spanning the gap. The CDR3 length is 12 residues. The germline CDR1 and CDR2 sequences are SEHNR and FQNEAQ (reference sequence).

The gene calls are TRBV2 and TRBJ2-1; either TRBD1 or TRBD2 may supply D (6 bases each). The length of the CDR3 is 14 residues. Trimming pared 11 bases from V and 7 bases from J, leaving 21 bases between. Germline loops: CDR1 SNHLY, CDR2 FYNNEI. The CDR3 loop reads CACKFGGDKNEQFF. The DNA of the CDR3 is TGTGCCTGCAAGTTCGGCGGGGACAAAAATGAGCAGTTCTTC.

This clonotype was seen ten or more times. This chain joins TRBV7-2 and TRBJ2-1; TRBD2 aligns across 9 bases. This CDR3 is 15 amino acids long. Per the germline V gene, CDR1 is SGHTA and CDR2 is FQGNSA. V shed 2 bases, J shed 4 bases, and the junction held 3 bases outside the gene matches. As DNA, the CDR3 is TGTGCCAGCAGCTTAAGGACTAGCGTATACAATGAGCAGTTCTTC. Protein product: CASSLRTSVYNEQFF.